This T cell receptor (beta chain) is drawn from a study of OX40 agonist ivuxolimab in advanced cancers. Study overall: Eligibility rules accepted prior anti-PD-1, anti-PD-L1 or anti-CTLA-4 therapy, and roughly 42% had some.

Study results and caveats: The mean number of expanded clones was higher in CD8+ T cells than in CD4+. Antigen specificity of clonally expanded peripheral T cells was not established. CD4+ and CD8+ T cells in blood underwent clonal expansion by week 6 at 0.1 to 3.0 mg/kg.

V was trimmed by 5 bases and J by 1 base, leaving 14 bases between them. The CDR3 extends over 15 amino acids. The germline V gene has CDR1 SGHTA and CDR2 FQGNSA. The protocol was immunoSEQ multiplex PCR, while the TCRdb copy is restricted to in-frame clones and leaves out a portion. In the table there are over 90,000 clones, less than 95% of which are singletons. Notes on this clone: The antigen is unknown.

The sequencing here drew on CD4+ or CD8+ T cells sorted from blood, taken in a trial of the OX40 agonist ivuxolimab. The receptor was derived from an adult with an advanced solid tumor such as melanoma, head and neck, liver or kidney cancer. J is TRBJ1-1 and V is TRBV7-2, with D perhaps TRBD1 (6 bases). The CDR3 spells CASSPEPGANTEAFF. CDR3 bases: TGTGCCAGCAGCCCAGAGCCGGGGGCGAACACTGAAGCTTTCTTT.